The text below deals with one TCR beta chain. The sample originates from a study of lymphopenia after photon versus proton radiotherapy. CDR1 is SGDLS, CDR2 YYNGEE, per germline. This CDR3 contains 16 residues. Losses at the gene ends were 0 bases for V and 4 bases for J; bases not matched to a gene: 3. TCRdb's copy holds only in-frame clones and misses some; the assay was immunoSEQ multiplex PCR. The sample holds approximately 62,000 clones, approximately 88% seen once. Sequenced here: peripheral blood, sampled from a patient treated with proton-based radiotherapy. The TCR sequence derives from a man aged 55-75 years with pancreatic cancer. The chain has TRBV9 and TRBJ2-3, with TRBD1 identical over 12 bases. CDR3 sequence: CASSVGDRGRPDTQYF. CDR3 coding DNA: TGTGCCAGCAGCGTAGGGGACAGGGGGCGTCCAGATACGCAGTATTTT.